The sequence of this TCR beta chain was determined in a study of cytomegalovirus exposure and HLA in healthy donors. Study in general: Roughly 80 million unique TCRs from HLA-typed donors made up an early data release. Whole-study findings and limits: Association with HLA alleles at 0.05 false discovery rate was found for around 17,000 TCR beta sequences in a later analysis. The authors later found HLA-associated TCR beta chains more clonally expanded than equally common others.

Primers for the PCR totalled 60 Vbeta and 13 Jbeta. Generated by immunoSEQ multiplex PCR, the TCRdb table keeps only in-frame clones and is missing some. The table has 120,000 to 150,000 clones, 65% to 85% seen once. This CDR3 spans 15 amino acids. Germline CDR1 LNHDA, CDR2 SQIVND (reference sequence). V lost 1 base and J lost 0, with 10 bases in between. As concerns this clone: Its specificity is not known.

The clonotype was recovered from a woman aged 35 to 49 in good health and CMV-seropositive. Sequencing input: PBMCs. This chain uses TRBV19 with TRBJ2-7; D is perhaps TRBD1 (6 bases). In DNA, the CDR3 is TGTGCCAGTAGTATAGGGCAGGGGAGCTCCTACGAGCAGTACTTC. It specifies CASSIGQGSSYEQYF.